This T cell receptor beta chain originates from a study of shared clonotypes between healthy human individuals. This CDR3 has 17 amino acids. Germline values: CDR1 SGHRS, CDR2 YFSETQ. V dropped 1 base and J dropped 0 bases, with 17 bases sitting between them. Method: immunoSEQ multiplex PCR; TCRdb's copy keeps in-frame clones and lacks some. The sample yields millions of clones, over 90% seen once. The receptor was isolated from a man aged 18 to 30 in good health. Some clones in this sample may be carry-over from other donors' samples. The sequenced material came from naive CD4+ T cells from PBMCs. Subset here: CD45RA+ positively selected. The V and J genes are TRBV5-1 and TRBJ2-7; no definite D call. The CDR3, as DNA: TGCGCCAGCAGCTTGTGGGGTTGGGTTCCCGACTCCTACGAGCAGTACTTC. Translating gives CASSLWGWVPDSYEQYF.